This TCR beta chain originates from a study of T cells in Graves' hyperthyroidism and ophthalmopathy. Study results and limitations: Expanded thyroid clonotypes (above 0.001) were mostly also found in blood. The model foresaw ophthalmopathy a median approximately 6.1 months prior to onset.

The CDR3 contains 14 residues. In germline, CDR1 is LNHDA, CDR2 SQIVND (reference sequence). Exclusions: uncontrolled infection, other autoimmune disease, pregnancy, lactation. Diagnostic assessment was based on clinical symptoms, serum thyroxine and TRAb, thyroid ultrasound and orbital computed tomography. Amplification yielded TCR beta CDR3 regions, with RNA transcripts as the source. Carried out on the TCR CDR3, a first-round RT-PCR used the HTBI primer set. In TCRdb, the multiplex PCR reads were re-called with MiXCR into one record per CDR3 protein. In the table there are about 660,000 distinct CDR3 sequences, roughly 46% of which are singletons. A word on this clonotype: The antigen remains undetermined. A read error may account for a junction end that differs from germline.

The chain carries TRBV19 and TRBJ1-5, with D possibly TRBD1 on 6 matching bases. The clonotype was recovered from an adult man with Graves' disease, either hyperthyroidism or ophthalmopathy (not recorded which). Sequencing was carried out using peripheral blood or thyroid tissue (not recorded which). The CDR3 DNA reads TGTGCCAGTAGTATAACAGGGATCAACCAGCCCCAGCAATTT. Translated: CASSITGINQPQQF.